This TCR beta chain was recorded in a study of blood T cells in healthy people across ages. Study as a whole: Every two T cells gave about one barcoded beta molecule via template switching.

In its sample, this clonotype was seen a few times. The length of the CDR3 is 13 residues. CDR1 DFQATT and CDR2 SNEGSKA come from the germline V gene (reference sequence). The authors ran a second PCR of about 6 to 12 cycles using a sample-barcoded 5' primer and a J-beta primer mix. TCRdb reanalysed the 5' RACE reads using MiXCR and keeps one entry per CDR3 protein. The table lists about 680,000 distinct CDR3 sequences, 49% of them singletons. The source is an older woman in good health. Sequenced sample: blood. The chain has TRBV20-1 and TRBJ2-5; D may be TRBD1 (5 bases). The J call may be incorrect, as the DNA end agrees better with TRBJ2-7. CDR3 coding DNA: TGCAGTGTTTTAGCCCCAGGGACCTACGAGCAGTACTTC. Protein: CSVLAPGTYEQYF.